The source of this T cell receptor (beta chain) is a study of blood T cell repertoires in COVID-19. Across the study: Donors in the United States, Italy and Spain gave samples during acute or convalescent COVID-19. T cells, B-cell-depleted T cells, or PBMCs provided the cDNA or gDNA that served as material.

Per the study methods: Estimation of nucleated cell counts relied on the amplification of reference gene primers. Repertoires were generated with immunoSEQ multiplex PCR, while TCRdb's copy carries only in-frame clones and drops some. The V and J calls and clone size are taken from that table; D and trimming were inferred from the DNA. The sample carries roughly 220,000 clones, approximately 81% recorded once. There are 15 residues in the CDR3. Trimming pared 6 bases from V and 2 bases from J, leaving 14 bases between. Germline V CDR1 and CDR2: MNHEY, SVGAGI. The J gene is TRBJ1-5, the V gene TRBV6-5, with D tentatively TRBD1 (6 bases). This receptor was obtained from a man aged 25-40 years with active or convalescent COVID-19. Sequences were obtained from peripheral blood. The CDR3 DNA is TGTGCCAGCAGAGGCAGGGGCGACGGCAATCAGCCCCAGCATTTT. As protein: CASRGRGDGNQPQHF.